These 22 T cell receptor beta chains share one sample of origin, sequenced in a study of shared clonotypes between healthy human individuals. TCRdb's copy holds only in-frame clones and misses some; the assay was immunoSEQ multiplex PCR. The sample lists around 2.5 million clones; approximately 93% were seen once. The sequenced sample was naive CD4+ T cells from PBMCs. Subset in this sample: CD45RA+ positively selected. Receptors originate from a man younger than 35 in good health. Some clones in this sample may be carry-over from other donors' samples.

This clone was detected once. This sequence joins TRBV5-6 and TRBJ2-3; 9 bases line up with TRBD1. The CDR3 loop spans 15 amino acids. CDR1 is SGHDT and CDR2 is YYEEEE in the germline V gene. J gave up 0 bases and V 5 bases, and 4 bases lay outside the gene matches. The CDR3 DNA reads as TGTGCCAGCAGTAAAGGACAGGGGAGCACAGATACGCAGTATTTT. This codes for CASSKGQGSTDTQYF.

The V call is TRBV7-9, the J call TRBJ1-1; D gene unclear. This CDR3 has 16 residues. V lost 1 base to trimming and J lost 5 bases, with 17 bases between them. Per germline, CDR1 SEHNR and CDR2 FQNEAQ (reference sequence). The CDR3 DNA follows: TGTGCCAGCAGCTTAGATGGTGGCCCCCGTAGAACTGAAGCTTTCTTT. Protein sequence: CASSLDGGPRRTEAFF.

This chain joins TRBV6-4 and TRBJ2-3, with D perhaps TRBD2 (5 bases). This CDR3 has 17 amino acids. The germline V gene has CDR1 MRHNA and CDR2 SNTAGT. V lost 0 bases and J 4 bases, leaving 17 bases between the germline ends. This CDR3 is CASSDSFPGSTPDTQYF. The DNA for the CDR3 is TGTGCCAGCAGTGACTCGTTCCCGGGGAGCACTCCAGATACGCAGTATTTT.

V is TRBV7-9 and J is TRBJ1-2; TRBD1 is a possible D gene (6 bases). CDR3 length: 16 residues. Germline CDR1 and CDR2: SEHNR and FQNEAQ (reference sequence). Trimming shortened V by 1 base and J by 2 bases, and 14 bases separated the two germline ends. As DNA, the CDR3 is TGTGCCAGCAGCTTAGAGACCCGGACAGCAAACTATGGCTACACCTTC. Translation gives CASSLETRTANYGYTF. Variable domain in full (rest from reference TRBV7-9 and TRBJ1-2): DTGVSQNPRHKITKRGQNVTFRCDPISEHNRLYWYRQTLGQGPEFLTYFQNEAQLEKSRLLSDRFSAERPKGSFSTLEIQRTEQGDSAMYLCASSLETRTANYGYTFGSGTRLTVV.

This chain links TRBV10-3 with TRBJ2-3, with D perhaps matching TRBD2 (6 bases). CDR3 size: 15 residues. Deletions cut 2 bases from V and 3 bases from J, with 12 bases between. Germline CDR1 reads ENHRY; CDR2 reads SYGVKD. The CDR3 bases are TGTGCCATCAGTGAGGGACGGGAGTTGACAGATACGCAGTATTTT. Translating it yields CAISEGRELTDTQYF.

The gene calls are TRBV4-1 and TRBJ2-1, with D uncertain. V lost 3 bases and J 1 base, leaving 7 bases between the germline ends. The CDR3 runs to 14 residues. Germline-derived CDR1 and CDR2 are MGHRA and YSYEKL. The CDR3 coding sequence is TGCGCCAGCAGCCAGGATGAATCCTACAATGAGCAGTTCTTC. As protein: CASSQDESYNEQFF.

The V call is TRBV7-3, the J call TRBJ1-1; D is uncertain. CDR3 length: 13 amino acids. The ends were cut back, 4 bases at V and 5 bases at J, with 11 bases in the middle. Germline V CDR1 and CDR2: SGHTA, FQGTGA. The CDR3 sequence is CASSSYSETEAFF. CDR3 DNA: TGTGCCAGCAGCTCCTACAGCGAGACTGAAGCTTTCTTT.

The rearrangement joins TRBV7-2 to TRBJ1-2; a possible D gene is TRBD1 (6 bases). CDR1 and CDR2 (germline): SGHTA, FQGNSA. The CDR3 consists of 15 residues. The V and J ends lost 5 bases and 4 bases respectively, with 17 bases between them. For the CDR3, the DNA is TGTGCCAGCAGCCCTCCCAACAGGGTGGGCTATGGCTACACCTTC. Translation gives CASSPPNRVGYGYTF.

This clone was detected only once. The CDR3 nucleotides are TGTGCCAGCAGACCTCCGGGACTAGCGCGTAGCAATGAGCAGTTCTTC. It codes for CASRPPGLARSNEQFF. The chain carries TRBV27 and TRBJ2-1, with TRBD2 matching over 10 bases. Germline values: CDR1 MNHEY, CDR2 SMNVEV (reference sequence). Unmatched junction bases numbered 11, after V lost 6 bases and J lost 6 bases. The CDR3 extends over 16 amino acids.

The chain couples TRBV18 to TRBJ2-7, with a tentative D call TRBD2 (6 bases). Germline CDR1 and CDR2: KGHSH and LQKENI. V lost 6 bases, J lost 6 bases, and 15 bases lay in between. CDR3 size: 13 residues. The CDR3 loop is CASSPGLGGEQYF. The CDR3 coding sequence is TGTGCCAGCTCTCCGGGACTGGGGGGCGAGCAGTACTTC.

The chain carries TRBV10-2 and TRBJ2-7; 10 bases map to TRBD2. Germline trimming cut 6 bases from V and 0 bases from J; bases unmatched to any gene: 8. In germline, CDR1 is WSHSY, CDR2 SAAADI. The length of the CDR3 is 16 residues. CDR3 loop: CASRAGLAVSSYEQYF. The CDR3 DNA follows: TGCGCCAGCAGGGCTGGACTAGCGGTGAGCTCCTACGAGCAGTACTTC.

The gene calls are TRBV5-1 and TRBJ1-2; 7 nucleotides match TRBD1. With V trimmed by 7 bases and J by 13 bases, 16 bases remained unmatched. Germline V lookup: CDR1 SGHRS, CDR2 YFSETQ. This CDR3 has 13 residues. The CDR3 coding sequence is TGCGCCAGCGGGACAGACATCGTATCCACCCCCACCTTC. This translates into CASGTDIVSTPTF.

This chain links TRBV9 with TRBJ2-3; D is uncertain. Germline CDR1 SGDLS, CDR2 YYNGEE. Trimming took 0 bases from V and 0 from J, leaving 8 bases between them. The CDR3 has 15 residues. CDR3 region: CASSVGPVSTDTQYF. CDR3 nucleotides: TGTGCCAGCAGCGTAGGGCCAGTTAGCACAGATACGCAGTATTTT.

V usage is TRBV5-4 and J usage is TRBJ1-3; tentatively, D is TRBD1 (5 bases). The germline V gene encodes CDR1 SGHNT and CDR2 YYREEE (reference sequence). V gave up 10 bases and J gave up 4 bases, with 15 bases separating them. The CDR3 is made up of 13 amino acids. The CDR3 sequence is CAVSWGSGNTIYF. For the CDR3, the DNA is TGTGCCGTTTCGTGGGGGTCCGGAAACACCATATATTTT. Using reference TRBV5-4 and TRBJ1-3 for the parts outside the CDR3, the full variable domain is ETGVTQSPTHLIKTRGQQVTLRCSSQSGHNTVSWYQQALGQGPQFIFQYYREEENGRGNFPPRFSGLQFPNYSSELNVNALELDDSALYLCAVSWGSGNTIYFGEGSWLTVV.

Details on this clone: Different DNA sequences within this sample yield the same CDR3. CDR3 protein: CASSLVSGYEQYF. The CDR3 bases are TGCGCCAGCAGCTTGGTGTCAGGATACGAGCAGTACTTC. The chain employs TRBV5-1 and TRBJ2-7; D is unresolved. Germline V gives CDR1 SGHRS, CDR2 YFSETQ. Between the trimmed V and J ends, which lost 0 bases and 4 bases, there was a span of 8 bases. The CDR3 runs 13 residues.

This chain uses TRBV19 with TRBJ2-7; 14 bases align to TRBD2. This CDR3 is 16 amino acids long. Germline values: CDR1 LNHDA, CDR2 SQIVND (reference sequence). Unmatched junction bases numbered 8, after V lost 6 bases and J lost 4 bases. The CDR3 sequence: CASSPFRTSGRYEQYF. The CDR3 DNA follows: TGTGCCAGTAGCCCTTTCAGGACTAGCGGGAGGTACGAGCAGTACTTC. The full variable domain, with the rest looked up from reference TRBV19 and TRBJ2-7, is DGGITQSPKYLFRKEGQNVTLSCEQNLNHDAMYWYRQDPGQGLRLIYYSQIVNDFQKGDIAEGYSVSREKKESFPLTVTSAQKNPTAFYLCASSPFRTSGRYEQYFGPGTRLTVT.

This clone was detected once. The V gene is TRBV28, the J gene TRBJ2-7, with TRBD2 matching 10 bases. V gave up 5 bases and J gave up 2 bases; unmatched junction bases: 9. CDR3 length equals 16 residues. Germline V gives CDR1 MDHEN, CDR2 SYDVKM. The chain's CDR3 is CASSPAGLATTYEQYF. The CDR3, as DNA: TGTGCCAGCAGTCCCGCGGGACTAGCGACCACCTACGAGCAGTACTTC.

The gene calls are TRBV30 and TRBJ2-2, with a tentative D call TRBD1 (5 bases). This CDR3 has 13 amino acids. The ends were cut back, 0 bases at V and 6 bases at J, with 8 bases in the middle. Per germline, CDR1 GTSNPN and CDR2 SVGIG (reference sequence). CDR3: CAWSVGAAGELFF. In DNA form, the CDR3 reads TGTGCCTGGAGTGTAGGGGCCGCCGGGGAGCTGTTTTTT.

This clone was detected once. V usage is TRBV7-2 and J usage is TRBJ2-1; 8 bases agree with TRBD1. This CDR3 comprises 14 residues. Germline trimming cut 4 bases from V and 10 bases from J; bases unmatched to any gene: 9. The germline CDR1 and CDR2 sequences are SGHTA and FQGNSA. The CDR3 loop is CASSWSRDRIEQFF. DNA of the CDR3: TGTGCCAGCAGCTGGTCCCGGGACAGGATAGAGCAGTTCTTC.

The rearrangement joins TRBV7-2 to TRBJ1-2, with TRBD1 matching over 8 bases. Germline loops: CDR1 SGHTA, CDR2 FQGNSA. This CDR3 region has 13 residues. V was pared by 4 bases and J by 8 bases, with 6 bases of the junction left unmatched. The CDR3 DNA reads as TGTGCCAGCAGCTCTCAGGGGGCGATCGGCTACACCTTC. Translating gives CASSSQGAIGYTF.

V gene TRBV28 combines with J gene TRBJ1-6; D is uncertain. This CDR3 comprises 15 residues. Trimming left V 5 bases short and J 6 bases short, with 14 bases between. Looked up from germline, CDR1 is MDHEN and CDR2 is SYDVKM. CDR3 protein: CASSPRQRSNSPLHF. The CDR3 DNA reads TGTGCCAGCAGTCCCCGTCAACGGAGTAATTCACCCCTCCACTTT.

The chain has TRBV7-8 and TRBJ2-7; no definite D call. Trimming left V 3 bases short and J 3 bases short, with 9 bases between. The CDR3 has 13 amino acids. In germline, CDR1 is SGHVS, CDR2 FQNEAQ. For the CDR3, the DNA is TGTGCCAGCAGCTTTACTGATATCTACGAGCAGTACTTC. It encodes CASSFTDIYEQYF.